The 15 T cell receptor beta chains below all came from one sample that was sequenced in a study of human T cells and chemical hapten exposure. One entry per CDR3 protein results from TCRdb running MiXCR on the RACE reads. Here the sample spans 210,000 or so distinct CDR3 sequences, under 30% being singletons. Time point described: patch test 3, about 24 weeks after DPC sensitization. Specified treatment: therapeutic diphenylcyclopropenone sensitization with weekly scalp DPC. Source: whole blood, taken in connection with sensitization to the hapten diphenylcyclopropenone (DPC). These receptors all stem from a woman between 40 and 55 years old with alopecia areata. Some clones in this sample may be carry-over from other donors' samples.

The rearrangement uses TRBV6-5 and TRBJ2-6; possibly TRBD1 for D (6 bases). Germline values: CDR1 MNHEY, CDR2 SVGAGI. This CDR3 is 17 amino acids long. V dropped 5 bases and J dropped 0 bases, with 14 bases sitting between them. The CDR3 DNA is TGTGCCAGCAGTCGTACAGGGTTTCCCTCTGGGGCCAACGTCCTGACTTTC. Translated, it gives CASSRTGFPSGANVLTF.

Note on this clonotype: The junction and the germline gene differ at one end; a read error may be behind it. J is TRBJ2-3 and V is TRBV7-7; 12 positions agree with TRBD1. Germline-derived CDR1 and CDR2 are SSHAT and FNYEAQ (reference sequence). This CDR3 is 18 amino acids long. The CDR3 loop reads CASSLGGTGGFGTDTQYF. The DNA for the CDR3 is TGTGCTAGCAGCTTAGGTGGGACAGGGGGCTTCGGCACAGATACGCAGTATTTT.

The rearrangement joins TRBV7-2 to TRBJ2-6; tentative D call: TRBD1 (6 bases). CDR1 and CDR2 (germline): SGHTA, FQGNSA. The V end was cut by 8 bases, the J end by 0 bases, with 11 bases between. CDR3 length: 15 residues. CDR3 coding DNA: TGTGCCAGCGGTCTCAGGGGCTCTGGGGCCAACGTCCTGACTTTC. As protein: CASGLRGSGANVLTF.

The chain joins TRBV7-8 to TRBJ2-7; D gene unclear. This CDR3 region has 12 residues. Trimming pared 5 bases from V and 6 bases from J, leaving 11 bases between. CDR1 SGHVS and CDR2 FQNEAQ come from the germline V gene. Written as DNA, the CDR3 is TGTGCCAGCAGCGACCGCCCAGGCGAGCAGTACTTC. Its protein product is CASSDRPGEQYF.

J is TRBJ2-1 and V is TRBV15; D is possibly TRBD1 (6 bases). The V end was cut by 0 bases, the J end by 0 bases, with 6 bases between. Per germline, CDR1 LNHNV and CDR2 YYDKDF (reference sequence). The CDR3 runs to 15 residues. The CDR3 DNA follows: TGTGCCACCAGCAGAGAGGACAGCTCCTACAATGAGCAGTTCTTC. Its translation: CATSREDSSYNEQFF.

This clonotype was picked up a small number of times. V is TRBV27 and J is TRBJ1-5; no definite D call. The V and J ends lost 5 bases and 4 bases respectively, with 9 bases between them. The CDR3 consists of 13 residues. The germline V gene encodes CDR1 MNHEY and CDR2 SMNVEV (reference sequence). CDR3 DNA sequence: TGTGCCAGCAGTACCTTCAGGAATCAGCCCCAGCATTTT. Translation: CASSTFRNQPQHF.

This clonotype was seen more than once but under ten times. The V call is TRBV28, the J call TRBJ1-2, with TRBD1 as a possible D gene (6 bases). The ends were cut back, 2 bases at V and 4 bases at J, with 20 bases in the middle. CDR1 MDHEN and CDR2 SYDVKM come from the germline V gene. The CDR3 has 17 amino acids. The CDR3 bases are TGTGCCAGCAGTTTAATAGGCAGGGGTTTGATTAGCTATGGCTACACCTTC. Translation gives CASSLIGRGLISYGYTF.

This clonotype was observed many times. The rearrangement links TRBV27 to TRBJ1-1, with unresolved D. Deletions cut 0 bases from V and 6 bases from J, with 14 bases between. This CDR3 comprises 15 residues. Germline-derived CDR1 and CDR2 are MNHEY and SMNVEV (reference sequence). The DNA for the CDR3 is TGTGCCAGCAGTTTATCTTTGGGGTTACAGTCTGAAGCTTTCTTT. Translating it yields CASSLSLGLQSEAFF.

In this sample, this clonotype turned up many times. The chain recombines TRBV6-2 or TRBV6-3 with TRBJ2-4; no clear D. This CDR3 is built from 14 residues. V lost 2 bases and J 9 bases, leaving 14 bases between the germline ends. Germline V gene lookup returns CDR1 MNHEY and CDR2 SVGEGT. CDR3 sequence: CASSYTARAGIQYF. The DNA for the CDR3 is TGTGCCAGCAGTTACACGGCTAGGGCTGGCATTCAGTACTTC.

The chain joins TRBV7-6 to TRBJ2-2; weak D call: TRBD1 (5 bases). The CDR3 totals 15 residues. Germline assignment: CDR1 SGHVS and CDR2 FNYEAQ. Between the trimmed V and J ends, which lost 10 bases and 3 bases, there was a span of 18 bases. CDR3 sequence reads: CATKLRPRDTGELFF. The CDR3 nucleotides read TGTGCCACCAAGCTTAGACCCAGGGACACCGGGGAGCTGTTTTTT.

The chain links TRBV29-1 to TRBJ2-3, with 11 bases matching TRBD2. The CDR3 extends over 16 amino acids. V lost 0 bases to trimming and J lost 3 bases; unmatched junction nucleotides: 5. The germline gives CDR1 SQVTM, CDR2 ANQGSEA. The CDR3 region has the DNA TGCAGCGTTGAAGATCCGCTAGCGGGGGGTACAGATACGCAGTATTTT. Amino acid sequence: CSVEDPLAGGTDTQYF.

This clonotype was recorded a few times. The chain joins TRBV5-1 to TRBJ2-7; D is undetermined. Germline CDR1 is SGHRS and CDR2 is YFSETQ. The length of the CDR3 is 12 residues. With 5 bases removed from V and 3 bases from J, the gap between germline ends came to 9 bases. The DNA for the CDR3 is TGCGCCAGCAGGGACGTCGACTACGAGCAGTACTTC. Translating gives CASRDVDYEQYF. Variable domain in full (rest from reference TRBV5-1 and TRBJ2-7): KAGVTQTPRYLIKTRGQQVTLSCSPISGHRSVSWYQQTPGQGLQFLFEYFSETQRNKGNFPGRFSGRQFSNSRSEMNVSTLELGDSALYLCASRDVDYEQYFGPGTRLTVT.

V usage is TRBV9 and J usage is TRBJ2-7; 7 bases match TRBD2. The CDR3 is made up of 14 amino acids. V lost 3 bases to trimming and J lost 6 bases; unmatched junction nucleotides: 9. CDR1 is SGDLS, CDR2 YYNGEE, per germline. The CDR3 DNA sequence: TGTGCCAGCAGCGCCGCAAGACTAGCAGGCGAGCAGTACTTC. This gives the protein CASSAARLAGEQYF.

J is TRBJ2-6 and V is TRBV20-1; D is unclear. The CDR3 runs 13 residues. Trimming left V 6 bases short and J 3 bases short, with 9 bases between. The germline V gene has CDR1 DFQATT and CDR2 SNEGSKA (reference sequence). CDR3 sequence reads: CSASGSGANVLTF. CDR3 in DNA: TGCAGTGCCTCAGGTAGTGGGGCCAACGTCCTGACTTTC.

This clonotype was counted a few times. The chain uses TRBV20-1 and TRBJ2-7, with 10 bases aligning to TRBD1. J lost 5 bases, V lost 5 bases, and 6 bases had no gene match. Germline V gene data show CDR1 as DFQATT and CDR2 as SNEGSKA (reference sequence). This CDR3 is 13 amino acids long. The CDR3 sequence is CSAEDRGPDEQYF. CDR3 nucleotide sequence: TGCAGTGCTGAAGACAGGGGGCCTGACGAGCAGTACTTC.